The entry below describes one TCR beta chain. This clone's antigen is unknown. There are no base qualities to consult, and no much larger clone falls within one base. Separate from the approximately 700-subject first cohort, the validation cohort of 120 subjects was the group to which the donors belonged. Library creation used the immunoSEQ multiplex PCR assay. The study's own analysis went as follows. A statistical classification framework was built for diagnosing cytomegalovirus status from the catalog of TCR beta chain sequences. TCRdb re-hosts the immuneACCESS table, in-frame sequences only. Its copies lack some clones; in the studies checked, an unresolved V gene accounts for under half of them, and the cause for the rest is not known. V, J and clone size were drawn from that table, and D and trimming were deduced from the DNA. Present in this sample are some 72,000 clones, approximately 95% of which were seen just once. The ten top clones hold roughly 1.6% of the sample.

These data are taken from a study of cytomegalovirus exposure and HLA in healthy donors (dated 2017 in TCRdb). General notes on the study: According to a later analysis, the 120 or so validation repertoires were produced on the same platform as the 600 to 850 repertoires of the first cohort. To predict cytomegalovirus infection status, the study combined high-throughput TCR immunosequencing, statistical association of individual TCRs with disease status, and machine learning. The study aimed to test whether cataloging public T cell receptors could reveal signatures of past pathogen exposure. In addition to the first cohort of several hundred subjects, a separate validation cohort of about 120 different subjects was used.

The study at large found these results: It was suggested by the authors that the approach could potentially be generalized to other disease states and immunological phenotypes. The classifier was reported to diagnose cytomegalovirus status with high specificity and sensitivity in both the original cohort and the validation cohort. The study gave a list of 150 to 200 TCR beta chains associated with cytomegalovirus. In a later analysis, TCRs clustered in the first cohort were found to also tend to co-occur in the roughly 120 validation repertoires, with 85% to 95% of cluster scores above 0. The validation cohort had no HLA typing available for a later analysis, so co-occurrence within that cohort was assessed over all 120 or so repertoires. While some public TCRs were present in many individuals, most TCR sequences turned up only very rarely across donors. In vitro tests confirmed that a few of the cytomegalovirus-associated TCR beta chains recognize cytomegalovirus antigens.

CDR1 is given as SGHTA and CDR2 as FQGNSA, both from the germline V gene. The trim is 5 bases for V and 2 bases for J, with a gap of 16 bases between the germline ends. The CDR3 holds 15 amino acids from the cysteine to the phenylalanine. The kept DNA is CDR3 alone, 45 bases in frame from the first base. The TCR comes from a young man in good health and CMV-seropositive. In this chain, TRBV7-2 is recombined with TRBJ2-7, with TRBD1 tentatively as D gene (6 bases match). Material for sequencing was PBMCs. The DNA is as follows: TGTGCCAGCAGCAGCTACCGACAGGCTACCTACGAGCAGTACTTC. Translated, it gives CASSSYRQATYEQYF.